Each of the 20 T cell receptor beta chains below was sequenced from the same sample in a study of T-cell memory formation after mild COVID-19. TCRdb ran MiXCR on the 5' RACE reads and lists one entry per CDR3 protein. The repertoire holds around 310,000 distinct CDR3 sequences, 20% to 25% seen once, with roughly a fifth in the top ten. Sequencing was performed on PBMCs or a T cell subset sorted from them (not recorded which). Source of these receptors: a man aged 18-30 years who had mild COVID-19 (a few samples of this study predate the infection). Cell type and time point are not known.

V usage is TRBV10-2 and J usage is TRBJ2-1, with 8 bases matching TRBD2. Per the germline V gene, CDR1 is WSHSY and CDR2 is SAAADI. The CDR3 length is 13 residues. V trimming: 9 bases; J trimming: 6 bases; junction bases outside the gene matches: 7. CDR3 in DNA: TGCGCCAGTCACATCGGGGGGGGCAATGAGCAGTTCTTC. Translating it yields CASHIGGGNEQFF.

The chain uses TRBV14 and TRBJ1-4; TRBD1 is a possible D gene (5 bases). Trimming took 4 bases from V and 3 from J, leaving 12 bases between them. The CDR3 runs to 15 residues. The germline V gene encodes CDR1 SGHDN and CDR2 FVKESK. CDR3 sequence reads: CASSLFTGANEKLFF. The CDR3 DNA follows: TGTGCCAGCAGCCTTTTTACGGGGGCTAATGAAAAACTGTTTTTT.

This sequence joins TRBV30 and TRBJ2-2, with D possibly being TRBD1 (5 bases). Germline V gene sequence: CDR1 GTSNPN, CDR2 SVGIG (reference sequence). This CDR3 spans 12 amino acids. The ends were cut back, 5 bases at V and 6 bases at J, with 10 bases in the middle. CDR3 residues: CAWAQGPGELFF. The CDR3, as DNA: TGTGCCTGGGCGCAGGGTCCCGGGGAGCTGTTTTTT.

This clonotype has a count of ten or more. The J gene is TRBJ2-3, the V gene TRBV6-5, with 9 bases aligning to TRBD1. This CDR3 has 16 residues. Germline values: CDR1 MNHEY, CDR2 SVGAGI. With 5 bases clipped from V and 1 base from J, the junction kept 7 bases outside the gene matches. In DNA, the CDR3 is TGTGCCAGCAGTAGGACAGGGGTGCTACGCACAGATACGCAGTATTTT. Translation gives CASSRTGVLRTDTQYF.

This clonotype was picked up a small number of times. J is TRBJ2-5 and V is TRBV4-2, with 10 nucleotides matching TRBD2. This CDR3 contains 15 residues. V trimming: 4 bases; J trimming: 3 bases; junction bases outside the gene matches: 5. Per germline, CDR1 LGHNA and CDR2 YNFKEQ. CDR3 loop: CASSLSGTSEETQYF. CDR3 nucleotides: TGTGCCAGCAGCCTCTCCGGGACTAGCGAAGAGACCCAGTACTTC.

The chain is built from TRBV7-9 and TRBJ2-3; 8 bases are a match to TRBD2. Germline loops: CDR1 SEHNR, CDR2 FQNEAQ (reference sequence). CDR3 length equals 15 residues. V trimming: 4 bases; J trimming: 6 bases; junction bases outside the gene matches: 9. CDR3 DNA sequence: TGTGCCAGCAGCTCCCCGGGGGGGGTCATGGATACGCAGTATTTT. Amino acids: CASSSPGGVMDTQYF. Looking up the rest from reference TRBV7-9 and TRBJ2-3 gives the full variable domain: DTGVSQNPRHKITKRGQNVTFRCDPISEHNRLYWYRQTLGQGPEFLTYFQNEAQLEKSRLLSDRFSAERPKGSFSTLEIQRTEQGDSAMYLCASSSPGGVMDTQYFGPGTRLTVL.

CDR3 in amino acids: CASSFGQVRDGPGNTIYF. The CDR3 DNA reads as TGCGCCAGCAGCTTCGGACAGGTTCGAGACGGGCCTGGAAACACCATATATTTT. The chain uses TRBV5-1 and TRBJ1-3, with TRBD1 matching 7 bases. Losses at the gene ends were 2 bases for V and 2 bases for J; bases not matched to a gene: 13. The CDR3 spans 18 residues. Germline lookup yields CDR1 SGHRS and CDR2 YFSETQ. Full variable domain (missing parts from reference TRBV5-1 and TRBJ1-3): KAGVTQTPRYLIKTRGQQVTLSCSPISGHRSVSWYQQTPGQGLQFLFEYFSETQRNKGNFPGRFSGRQFSNSRSEMNVSTLELGDSALYLCASSFGQVRDGPGNTIYFGEGSWLTVV.

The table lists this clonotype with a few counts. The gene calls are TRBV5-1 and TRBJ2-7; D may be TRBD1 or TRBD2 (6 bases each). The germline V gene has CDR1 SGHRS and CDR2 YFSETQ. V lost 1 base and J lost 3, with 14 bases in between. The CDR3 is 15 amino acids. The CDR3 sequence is CASSLRGRGGYEQYF. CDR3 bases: TGCGCCAGCAGCTTGAGGGGCAGGGGAGGCTACGAGCAGTACTTC. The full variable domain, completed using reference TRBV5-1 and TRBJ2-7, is KAGVTQTPRYLIKTRGQQVTLSCSPISGHRSVSWYQQTPGQGLQFLFEYFSETQRNKGNFPGRFSGRQFSNSRSEMNVSTLELGDSALYLCASSLRGRGGYEQYFGPGTRLTVT.

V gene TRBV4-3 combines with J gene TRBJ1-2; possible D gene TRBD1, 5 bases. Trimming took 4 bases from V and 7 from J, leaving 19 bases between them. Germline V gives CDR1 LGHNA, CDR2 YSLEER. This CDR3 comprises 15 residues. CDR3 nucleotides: TGCGCCAGCAGCCCCGAGACTCGCCAGGGTGGTGGCTACACCTTC. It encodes CASSPETRQGGGYTF.

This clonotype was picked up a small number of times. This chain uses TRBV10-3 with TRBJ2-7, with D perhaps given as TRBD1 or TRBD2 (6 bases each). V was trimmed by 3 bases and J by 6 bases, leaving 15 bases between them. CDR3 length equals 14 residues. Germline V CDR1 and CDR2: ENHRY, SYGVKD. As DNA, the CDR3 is TGTGCCATCAGTGATCCGGGGGCGGCCCTCGAGCAGTACTTC. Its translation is CAISDPGAALEQYF.

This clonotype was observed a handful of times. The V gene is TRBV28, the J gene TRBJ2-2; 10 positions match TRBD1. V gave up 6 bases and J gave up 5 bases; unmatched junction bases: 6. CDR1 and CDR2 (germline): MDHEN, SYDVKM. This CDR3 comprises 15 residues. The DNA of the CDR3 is TGTGCCAGCAGCGCCGGGACAGGGGAGACCGGGGAGCTGTTTTTT. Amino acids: CASSAGTGETGELFF.

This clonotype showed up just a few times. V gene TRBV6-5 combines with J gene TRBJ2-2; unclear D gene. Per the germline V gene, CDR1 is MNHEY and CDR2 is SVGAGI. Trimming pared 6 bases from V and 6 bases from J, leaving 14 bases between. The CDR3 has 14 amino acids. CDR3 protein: CASSLILASGELFF. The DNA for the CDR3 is TGTGCCAGCAGCCTCATATTAGCTTCCGGGGAGCTGTTTTTT.

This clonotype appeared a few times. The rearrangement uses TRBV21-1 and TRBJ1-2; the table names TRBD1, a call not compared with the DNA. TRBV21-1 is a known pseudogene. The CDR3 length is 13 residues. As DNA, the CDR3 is TGTGCCAGCACCCCGGACGGATACTATGGCTACACCTTC. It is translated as CASTPDGYYGYTF.

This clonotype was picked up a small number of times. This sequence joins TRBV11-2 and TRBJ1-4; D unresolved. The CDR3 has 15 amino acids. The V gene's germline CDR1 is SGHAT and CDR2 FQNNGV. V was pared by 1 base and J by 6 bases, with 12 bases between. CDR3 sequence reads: CASSLAGVVDEKLFF. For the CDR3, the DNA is TGTGCCAGCAGCTTAGCCGGGGTGGTGGATGAAAAACTGTTTTTT.

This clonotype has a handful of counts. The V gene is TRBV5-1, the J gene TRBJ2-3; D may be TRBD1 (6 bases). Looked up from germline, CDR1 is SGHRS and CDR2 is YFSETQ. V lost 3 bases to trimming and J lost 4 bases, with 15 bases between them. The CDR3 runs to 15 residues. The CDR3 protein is CASSWGQGTADTQYF. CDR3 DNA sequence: TGCGCCAGCAGCTGGGGGCAGGGAACCGCAGATACGCAGTATTTT.

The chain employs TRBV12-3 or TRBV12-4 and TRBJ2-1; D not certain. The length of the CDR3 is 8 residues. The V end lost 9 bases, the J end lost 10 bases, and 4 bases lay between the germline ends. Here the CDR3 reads CARSEQFF. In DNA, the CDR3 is TGTGCCAGGAGCGAGCAGTTCTTC.

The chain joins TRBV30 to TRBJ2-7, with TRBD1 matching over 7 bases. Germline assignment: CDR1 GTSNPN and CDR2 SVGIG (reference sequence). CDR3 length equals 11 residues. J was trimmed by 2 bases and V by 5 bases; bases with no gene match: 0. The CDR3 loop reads CAWGQAYEQYF. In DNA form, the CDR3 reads TGTGCCTGGGGACAGGCCTACGAGCAGTACTTC.

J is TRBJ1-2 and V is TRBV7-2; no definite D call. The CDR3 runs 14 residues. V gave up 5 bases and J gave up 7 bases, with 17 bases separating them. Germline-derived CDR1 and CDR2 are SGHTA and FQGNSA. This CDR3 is CASSNDTLRAGYTF. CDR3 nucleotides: TGTGCCAGCAGCAACGACACCCTGAGAGCTGGCTACACCTTC.

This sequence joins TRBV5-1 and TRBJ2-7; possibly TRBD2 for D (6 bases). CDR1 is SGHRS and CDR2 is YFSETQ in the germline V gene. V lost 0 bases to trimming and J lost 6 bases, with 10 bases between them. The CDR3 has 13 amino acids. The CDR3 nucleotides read TGCGCCAGCAGCTTGGTGGAGGGTGCCGAGCAGTACGTC. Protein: CASSLVEGAEQYV.

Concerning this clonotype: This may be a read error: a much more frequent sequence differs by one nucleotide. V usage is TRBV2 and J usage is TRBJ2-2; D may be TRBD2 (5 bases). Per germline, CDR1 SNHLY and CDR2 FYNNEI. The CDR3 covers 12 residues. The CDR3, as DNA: TGTGCCAGCAGTGCAGACACCGGGGAGCTGTATTTT. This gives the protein CASSADTGELYF.